Following are 20 T cell receptor beta chains from one sample sequenced in a study of shared clonotypes between healthy human individuals. Produced via immunoSEQ multiplex PCR; TCRdb's table is partial and in-frame only. The table records about 320,000 clones, over 75% of them present only once. The source material was memory CD8+ T cells sorted from blood. This sample's subset: CD45RO+ cells pooled with CCR7-negative TemRA cells. The receptor source for this set is a man younger than 30 in good health.

This clone has a single count. J is TRBJ2-7 and V is TRBV27, with 8 bases matching TRBD2. Germline lookup yields CDR1 MNHEY and CDR2 SMNVEV (reference sequence). V trimming: 2 bases; J trimming: 3 bases; junction bases outside the gene matches: 9. This CDR3 contains 16 residues. The CDR3 is CASSLGLAGLIYEQYF. The CDR3 DNA is TGTGCCAGCAGTTTAGGGCTAGCGGGCCTAATCTACGAGCAGTACTTC.

The V call is TRBV7-9, the J call TRBJ2-1; 7 bases agree with TRBD1. The trim removed 4 bases at V and 4 bases at J, leaving 7 bases unmatched. This CDR3 is built from 15 residues. CDR1 is SEHNR, CDR2 FQNEAQ, per germline (reference sequence). CDR3 region: CASSSPGQLYNEQFF. DNA for the CDR3: TGTGCCAGCAGCTCCCCGGGACAGCTATACAATGAGCAGTTCTTC. The variable domain in full, with the rest retrieved from reference TRBV7-9 and TRBJ2-1, is DTGVSQNPRHKITKRGQNVTFRCDPISEHNRLYWYRQTLGQGPEFLTYFQNEAQLEKSRLLSDRFSAERPKGSFSTLEIQRTEQGDSAMYLCASSSPGQLYNEQFFGPGTRLTVL.

This clone is medium-sized (0.01 to 0.1%). This sequence joins TRBV4-1 and TRBJ2-7; 8 bases line up with TRBD1. Germline trimming cut 4 bases from V and 0 bases from J; bases unmatched to any gene: 8. This CDR3 spans 16 amino acids. Per the germline V gene, CDR1 is MGHRA and CDR2 is YSYEKL. The CDR3 protein is CASSRETGASSYEQYF. CDR3 nucleotides: TGCGCCAGCAGCCGAGAGACAGGGGCGAGCTCCTACGAGCAGTACTTC.

This chain joins TRBV27 and TRBJ1-2, with a tentative D call TRBD1 (5 bases). From germline, CDR1 is MNHEY and CDR2 SMNVEV (reference sequence). The germline V and J ends were trimmed by 3 bases and 7 bases, with 12 bases remaining between them. The CDR3 is made up of 13 amino acids. The CDR3 DNA sequence: TGTGCCAGCAGTTTCGGAGGAGGGGCTGGCTACACCTTC. It codes for CASSFGGGAGYTF.

The V gene is TRBV7-3, the J gene TRBJ1-1; no clear D gene. Between the trimmed V and J ends, which lost 3 bases and 0 bases, there was a span of 8 bases. CDR1 and CDR2 from the germline V gene are SGHTA and FQGTGA. The CDR3 is made up of 14 amino acids. DNA for the CDR3: TGTGCCAGCAGCTTTAAGATTATGAACACTGAAGCTTTCTTT. Encoded protein: CASSFKIMNTEAFF.

CDR3 amino acids: CASIRTDGHGYTF. The CDR3 DNA follows: TGTGCCAGCATCCGGACAGACGGGCATGGCTACACCTTC. This rearrangement joins TRBV2 to TRBJ1-2; D might be TRBD1 (6 bases). With 7 bases removed from V and 6 bases from J, the gap between germline ends came to 15 bases. The CDR3 length is 13 residues. Germline V gives CDR1 SNHLY, CDR2 FYNNEI.

This sequence joins TRBV2 and TRBJ2-5; 13 bases map to TRBD2. The CDR3 consists of 18 residues. V shed 5 bases, J shed 0 bases, and the junction held 9 bases outside the gene matches. Germline loops: CDR1 SNHLY, CDR2 FYNNEI. The CDR3 sequence is CASSYHAGTSGNQETQYF. Written as DNA, the CDR3 is TGTGCCAGCAGTTACCATGCCGGGACTAGCGGGAACCAAGAGACCCAGTACTTC.

The CDR3, as DNA: TGCGCCAGCAGCACTTGGACGGCGCTCTATGGCTACACCTTC. This sequence encodes CASSTWTALYGYTF. The chain has TRBV5-1 and TRBJ1-2; D is ambiguous. Germline V gene sequence: CDR1 SGHRS, CDR2 YFSETQ. Trimming took 4 bases from V and 4 from J, leaving 14 bases between them. The length of the CDR3 is 14 residues.

The V call is TRBV6-5, the J call TRBJ1-1; no definite D call. There are 12 residues in the CDR3. The germline gives CDR1 MNHEY, CDR2 SVGAGI. V was trimmed by 9 bases and J by 1 base, leaving 9 bases between them. CDR3 coding DNA: TGTGCCAGTCGGACGGAGAACACTGAAGCTTTCTTT. Its protein product is CASRTENTEAFF.

V and J are TRBV7-9 and TRBJ2-1; 9 bases are shared with TRBD1. The CDR3 extends over 16 amino acids. Germline V lookup: CDR1 SEHNR, CDR2 FQNEAQ (reference sequence). V gave up 5 bases and J gave up 7 bases; unmatched junction bases: 12. The CDR3 loop reads CASSPEPGQGLNEQFF. The CDR3 bases are TGTGCCAGCAGCCCAGAACCGGGACAGGGTCTAAATGAGCAGTTCTTC.

The chain recombines TRBV19 with TRBJ1-6, with D uncertain. V was trimmed by 4 bases and J by 7 bases, leaving 14 bases between them. The CDR3 sequence is 15 residues long. CDR1 is LNHDA and CDR2 is SQIVND in the germline V gene (reference sequence). The CDR3 here is CASSNGESRNSPLHF. CDR3 in DNA: TGTGCCAGTAGTAACGGCGAGTCCAGAAATTCACCCCTCCACTTT.

The chain joins TRBV2 to TRBJ2-5; no clear D. V lost 9 bases and J lost 5, with 10 bases in between. Germline lookup yields CDR1 SNHLY and CDR2 FYNNEI. This CDR3 has 11 amino acids. CDR3 in DNA: TGTGCCAGTTCCTTAGATGAGACCCAGTACTTC. Its protein is CASSLDETQYF.

J is TRBJ2-7 and V is TRBV11-2, with 8 bases matching TRBD1. The CDR3 sequence is 17 residues long. In germline, CDR1 is SGHAT, CDR2 FQNNGV. V trimming: 5 bases; J trimming: 3 bases; junction bases outside the gene matches: 15. The CDR3 sequence: CASSTIYQGRGRYEQYF. In DNA, the CDR3 is TGTGCCAGCAGCACTATCTACCAGGGCAGGGGGCGCTACGAGCAGTACTTC.

This chain links TRBV5-1 with TRBJ2-1; tentative D call: TRBD2 (7 bases). Germline lookup yields CDR1 SGHRS and CDR2 YFSETQ. V was pared by 2 bases and J by 5 bases, with 14 bases between. The CDR3 is made up of 15 amino acids. The CDR3: CASSFYGGPDNEQFF. The DNA of the CDR3 is TGCGCCAGCAGCTTTTACGGGGGGCCCGACAATGAGCAGTTCTTC.

V is TRBV10-3 and J is TRBJ2-1, with 9 bases fitting TRBD2. There are 14 residues in the CDR3. Trimming at V came to 8 bases and at J to 7 bases, leaving 9 bases not matched to a gene. The germline V gene encodes CDR1 ENHRY and CDR2 SYGVKD. The CDR3: CAISPGLASNEQFF. Here the CDR3 DNA reads TGTGCCATCTCTCCGGGACTAGCAAGTAATGAGCAGTTCTTC.

The sample holds one count of this clone. The chain links TRBV6-6 to TRBJ1-2; D remains ambiguous. From germline, CDR1 is MNHNY and CDR2 SVGAGI (reference sequence). V lost 5 bases to trimming and J lost 5 bases, with 12 bases between them. The CDR3 spans 13 residues. The CDR3 DNA reads as TGTGCCAGCAGTACGCAGGTGACTTATGGCTACACCTTC. This sequence encodes CASSTQVTYGYTF.

The CDR3, as DNA: TGTGCCAGCAGCTTGGACAGGGCGCAAGAGACCCAGTACTTC. This sequence encodes CASSLDRAQETQYF. V usage is TRBV5-4 and J usage is TRBJ2-5; the D gene is possibly TRBD1 (6 bases). This CDR3 is 14 amino acids long. Germline V gene data show CDR1 as SGHNT and CDR2 as YYREEE (reference sequence). Trimming pared 0 bases from V and 2 bases from J, leaving 8 bases between.

The V gene is TRBV6-1, the J gene TRBJ2-2, with no clear D. V gave up 2 bases and J gave up 1 base, with 17 bases separating them. Germline V gene lookup returns CDR1 MNHNS and CDR2 SASEGT. This CDR3 spans 18 amino acids. CDR3 DNA: TGTGCCAGCAGTGAAATGTCGGCGTGGTTGGAGAACACCGGGGAGCTGTTTTTT. This codes for CASSEMSAWLENTGELFF.

The chain carries TRBV9 and TRBJ2-5; 10 bases fit TRBD2. The CDR3 consists of 15 residues. Trimming took 6 bases from V and 5 from J; bases not matched to a gene: 10. Germline CDR1 and CDR2: SGDLS and YYNGEE. The DNA for the CDR3 is TGTGCCAGCACCTCCGGGACTAGCGAGGTGGAGACCCAGTACTTC. Residues: CASTSGTSEVETQYF.

CDR3 DNA: TGCGCCAGCAGCCGTTTACCGGGACAGGGGGCCTTCGAGCAGTACTTC. Translating it yields CASSRLPGQGAFEQYF. The chain recombines TRBV4-1 with TRBJ2-7, with TRBD1 matching 12 bases. With V trimmed by 4 bases and J by 6 bases, 10 bases remained unmatched. This CDR3 is built from 16 residues. The germline V gene encodes CDR1 MGHRA and CDR2 YSYEKL.